This T cell receptor (beta chain) was sequenced for a study of PD-1 blockade in classical Hodgkin lymphoma. Findings of the study overall: Underlying causes for the observed repertoire differences were not defined, possibly disease activity or prior therapy. Healthy donors reportedly exceeded newly diagnosed patients in baseline TCR diversity.

Time point of the sample: cycle 4 day 1 (C4D1), after six to seven weeks of nivolumab. Brentuximab vedotin exposure varied, and every patient relapsed after autologous stem cell transplantation. Deletions cut 5 bases from V and 5 bases from J, with 9 bases between. This CDR3 has 12 residues. Germline CDR1 is LNHDA and CDR2 is SQIVND (reference sequence). Only in-frame clones appear in the TCRdb table, and some are missing; sequencing was by immunoSEQ multiplex PCR. The sample has about 39,000 clones; 70% to 85% are singletons. On this clone itself: Its target is unknown.

The V call is TRBV19, the J call TRBJ1-2; D is unclear. The material sequenced was peripheral blood mononuclear cells (PBMCs), taken before the fourth cycle of nivolumab. This clonotype was obtained from a human donor with classical Hodgkin lymphoma. The CDR3: CASSSSGYGYTF. The CDR3, as DNA: TGTGCCAGTAGTTCAAGTGGTTATGGCTACACCTTC. The whole variable domain, remainder taken from reference TRBV19 and TRBJ1-2, is DGGITQSPKYLFRKEGQNVTLSCEQNLNHDAMYWYRQDPGQGLRLIYYSQIVNDFQKGDIAEGYSVSREKKESFPLTVTSAQKNPTAFYLCASSSSGYGYTFGSGTRLTVV.